Below are 19 T cell receptor beta chains sequenced from a single sample in a study of T cell responses to AZD1222 COVID-19 vaccine. Clones were sequenced by immunoSEQ multiplex PCR, and TCRdb holds only the in-frame ones, with some missing. The sample carries some 140,000 clones, about four fifths recorded once. This specimen consisted of peripheral blood, obtained on day 0 of AZD1222 vaccination. Receptors originate from an adult in good health.

V and J are TRBV5-1 and TRBJ2-6; 8 nucleotides match TRBD2. The trim removed 0 bases at V and 0 bases at J, leaving 11 bases unmatched. The V gene's germline CDR1 is SGHRS and CDR2 YFSETQ. The CDR3 loop spans 20 amino acids. The CDR3 nucleotides read TGCGCCAGCAGCTTGGACCCGAGGCGGGGGGTTAGCTCTGGGGCCAACGTCCTGACTTTC. This encodes CASSLDPRRGVSSGANVLTF.

The V gene is TRBV5-1, the J gene TRBJ2-7; D not resolved. The CDR3 totals 13 residues. Trimming took 4 bases from V and 4 from J, leaving 12 bases between them. Germline CDR1 and CDR2: SGHRS and YFSETQ. CDR3 sequence (DNA): TGCGCCAGCAGCGCCGGTTCTTCGTACGAGCAGTACTTC. Its translation is CASSAGSSYEQYF. Drawing the rest from reference TRBV5-1 and TRBJ2-7, the complete variable domain is KAGVTQTPRYLIKTRGQQVTLSCSPISGHRSVSWYQQTPGQGLQFLFEYFSETQRNKGNFPGRFSGRQFSNSRSEMNVSTLELGDSALYLCASSAGSSYEQYFGPGTRLTVT.

The chain is built from TRBV5-1 and TRBJ1-2; D gene ambiguous. This CDR3 region has 14 residues. Per germline, CDR1 SGHRS and CDR2 YFSETQ. V was shortened by 0 bases and J by 2 bases, with 8 bases between the two germline ends. The CDR3 loop is CASSLVDANYGYTF. The DNA for the CDR3 is TGCGCCAGCAGCTTGGTCGACGCCAACTATGGCTACACCTTC.

The chain recombines TRBV9 with TRBJ1-1; D is undetermined. The germline gives CDR1 SGDLS, CDR2 YYNGEE. Trimming stripped 0 bases from V and 1 base from J, with 4 bases between. This CDR3 is 13 amino acids long. The CDR3 sequence: CASSVGPNTEAFF. The CDR3 bases are TGTGCCAGCAGCGTAGGGCCGAACACTGAAGCTTTCTTT. Together with reference TRBV9 and TRBJ1-1, the CDR3 gives the full variable domain: DSGVTQTPKHLITATGQRVTLRCSPRSGDLSVYWYQQSLDQGLQFLIQYYNGEERAKGNILERFSAQQFPDLHSELNLSSLELGDSALYFCASSVGPNTEAFFGQGTRLTVV.

The chain couples TRBV7-9 to TRBJ1-1; D gene ambiguous. The ends were cut back, 1 base at V and 3 bases at J, with 12 bases in the middle. This CDR3 region has 15 residues. Per the germline V gene, CDR1 is SEHNR and CDR2 is FQNEAQ (reference sequence). The CDR3 DNA reads as TGTGCCAGCAGCTTAGAACCGTATCGTTACACTGAAGCTTTCTTT. This gives the protein CASSLEPYRYTEAFF.

This clone came up a few times. The V call is TRBV30, the J call TRBJ1-6; D might be TRBD1 (5 bases). The CDR3 spans 13 residues. Per germline, CDR1 GTSNPN and CDR2 SVGIG (reference sequence). V was shortened by 7 bases and J by 8 bases, with 15 bases between the two germline ends. This chain's CDR3 is CAYTGRADSPLHF. Written as DNA, the CDR3 is TGTGCCTACACAGGCAGGGCAGATTCACCCCTCCACTTT.

The chain employs TRBV4-2 and TRBJ1-2; maybe TRBD1 (6 bases). CDR1 is LGHNA and CDR2 is YNFKEQ in the germline V gene. The CDR3 spans 15 residues. The V end was cut by 3 bases, the J end by 2 bases, with 13 bases between. The CDR3 is CASSQDVGQNYGYTF. For the CDR3, the DNA is TGTGCCAGCAGCCAGGACGTCGGACAGAACTATGGCTACACCTTC.

This chain joins TRBV28 and TRBJ2-1, with D possibly TRBD2 on 6 matching bases. The germline CDR1 and CDR2 sequences are MDHEN and SYDVKM. This CDR3 is 13 amino acids long. V was shortened by 5 bases and J by 7 bases, with 12 bases between the two germline ends. The CDR3 sequence: CASSHLSGNEQFF. DNA of the CDR3: TGTGCCAGCAGTCACCTAAGCGGGAATGAGCAGTTCTTC.

This clone appeared a few times. This chain connects TRBV19 to TRBJ1-1; the D is unclear. Germline assignment: CDR1 LNHDA and CDR2 SQIVND (reference sequence). This CDR3 spans 15 amino acids. Trimming took off 4 bases at V and 1 base at J, with 13 bases between the two ends. CDR3 sequence reads: CASSNIGRSNTEAFF. CDR3 DNA: TGTGCCAGTAGTAACATTGGACGGTCGAACACTGAAGCTTTCTTT.

CDR3 DNA: TGTGCCAGCAGTTCTCGGGACGGAATTGCAAATCAGCCCCAGCATTTT. This encodes CASSSRDGIANQPQHF. This chain links TRBV28 with TRBJ1-5, with D possibly TRBD1 on 5 matching bases. CDR3 length: 16 residues. CDR1 is MDHEN and CDR2 is SYDVKM in the germline V gene. The ends were cut back, 4 bases at V and 4 bases at J, with 17 bases in the middle.

This clone was detected only once. V usage is TRBV20-1 and J usage is TRBJ2-2, with 8 nucleotides matching TRBD2. Germline CDR1 is DFQATT and CDR2 is SNEGSKA (reference sequence). The trim removed 3 bases at V and 7 bases at J, leaving 10 bases unmatched. CDR3 size: 15 residues. This CDR3 reads CSASKDGGAVGELFF. CDR3 DNA sequence: TGCAGTGCTAGTAAGGACGGGGGGGCCGTCGGGGAGCTGTTTTTT.

This chain links TRBV28 with TRBJ1-2; maybe TRBD1 (6 bases). The V end was cut by 5 bases, the J end by 8 bases, with 18 bases between. The CDR3 runs 14 residues. Germline CDR1 and CDR2: MDHEN and SYDVKM. The chain's CDR3 is CASSAYRALGGYTF. CDR3 bases: TGTGCCAGCAGTGCGTACAGGGCTTTGGGGGGCTACACCTTC.

In its sample, this clone was seen once. J is TRBJ1-5 and V is TRBV6-1, with 8 positions matching TRBD1. The J segment lost 4 bases and the V segment lost 3 bases, leaving 2 bases of the junction unmatched. The CDR3 has 14 amino acids. Germline V gene sequence: CDR1 MNHNS, CDR2 SASEGT. CDR3 region: CASSEGTGNQPQHF. CDR3 nucleotide sequence: TGTGCCAGCAGTGAGGGGACAGGTAATCAGCCCCAGCATTTT.

This chain joins TRBV6-5 and TRBJ1-5, with 8 bases matching TRBD1. The CDR3 totals 14 residues. With 5 bases clipped from V and 7 bases from J, the junction kept 7 bases outside the gene matches. Germline values: CDR1 MNHEY, CDR2 SVGAGI. CDR3 nucleotide sequence: TGTGCCAGCAGTAACCCGACAGGGGCCCAGCCCCAGCATTTT. It encodes CASSNPTGAQPQHF.

The chain recombines TRBV7-9 with TRBJ1-4; D gene ambiguous. Germline lookup yields CDR1 SEHNR and CDR2 FQNEAQ (reference sequence). Trimming took off 1 base at V and 6 bases at J, with 21 bases between the two ends. The CDR3 spans 18 residues. The CDR3 DNA follows: TGTGCCAGCAGCTTAGGGGTTGTCGGGAAAAGGTCGGATGAAAAACTGTTTTTT. Protein product: CASSLGVVGKRSDEKLFF.

The V and J genes are TRBV19 and TRBJ1-2; possible D gene TRBD1, 6 bases. The CDR3 covers 16 residues. Trimming removed 4 bases at V and 4 bases at J, with 19 bases between. Germline V gene sequence: CDR1 LNHDA, CDR2 SQIVND (reference sequence). CDR3 bases: TGTGCCAGTAGTACCTCACCCTGGACAGATCTCTATGGCTACACCTTC. It translates to CASSTSPWTDLYGYTF.

The gene calls are TRBV10-3 and TRBJ1-1; 7 positions match TRBD1. Germline CDR1 ENHRY, CDR2 SYGVKD. The CDR3 is 17 amino acids. With 10 bases clipped from V and 1 base from J, the junction kept 18 bases outside the gene matches. The CDR3 region has the DNA TGTGCCAGCCGGTCAGGGGGTCTAAGAAGGGAGAACACTGAAGCTTTCTTT. Translating gives CASRSGGLRRENTEAFF.

This rearrangement joins TRBV4-1 to TRBJ2-3, with D perhaps matching TRBD1 or TRBD2 (5 bases each). This CDR3 is built from 16 residues. CDR1 is MGHRA and CDR2 is YSYEKL in the germline V gene. V was shortened by 4 bases and J by 0 bases, with 14 bases between the two germline ends. This CDR3 is CASSRGRETSTDTQYF. In DNA, the CDR3 is TGCGCCAGCAGCCGGGGCAGGGAGACTAGCACAGATACGCAGTATTTT.

The chain employs TRBV5-1 and TRBJ2-1, with TRBD2 as a possible D gene (5 bases). Germline V gene data show CDR1 as SGHRS and CDR2 as YFSETQ. This CDR3 has 15 amino acids. The ends were cut back, 0 bases at V and 2 bases at J, with 9 bases in the middle. The CDR3 DNA follows: TGCGCCAGCAGCTTGGAACCCGGGACCTACAATGAGCAGTTCTTC. It is translated as CASSLEPGTYNEQFF.